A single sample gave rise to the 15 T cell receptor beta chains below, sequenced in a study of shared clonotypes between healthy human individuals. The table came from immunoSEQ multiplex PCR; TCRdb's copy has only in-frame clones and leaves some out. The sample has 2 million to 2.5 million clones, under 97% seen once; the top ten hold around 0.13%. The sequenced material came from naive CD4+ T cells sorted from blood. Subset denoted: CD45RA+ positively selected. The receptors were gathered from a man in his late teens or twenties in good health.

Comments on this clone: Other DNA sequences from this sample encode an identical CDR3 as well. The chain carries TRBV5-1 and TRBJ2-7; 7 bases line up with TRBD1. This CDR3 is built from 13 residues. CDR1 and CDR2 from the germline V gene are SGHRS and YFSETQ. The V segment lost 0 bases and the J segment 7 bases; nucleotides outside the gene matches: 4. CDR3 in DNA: TGCGCCAGCAGCTTGGGGACAGGCAGAGAGCAGTACTTC. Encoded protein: CASSLGTGREQYF.

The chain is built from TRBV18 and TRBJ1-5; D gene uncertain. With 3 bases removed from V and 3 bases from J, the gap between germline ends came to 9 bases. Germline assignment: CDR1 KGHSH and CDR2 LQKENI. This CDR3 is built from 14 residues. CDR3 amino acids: CASSPLGINQPQHF. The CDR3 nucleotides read TGTGCCAGCTCACCCCTGGGGATCAATCAGCCCCAGCATTTT.

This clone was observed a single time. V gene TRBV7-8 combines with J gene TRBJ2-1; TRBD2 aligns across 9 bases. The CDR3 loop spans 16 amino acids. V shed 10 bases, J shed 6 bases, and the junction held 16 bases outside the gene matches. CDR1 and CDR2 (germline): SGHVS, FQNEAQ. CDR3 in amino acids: CATRSALAGLGNEQFF. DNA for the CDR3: TGTGCCACCCGTTCGGCACTAGCGGGTCTCGGCAATGAGCAGTTCTTC.

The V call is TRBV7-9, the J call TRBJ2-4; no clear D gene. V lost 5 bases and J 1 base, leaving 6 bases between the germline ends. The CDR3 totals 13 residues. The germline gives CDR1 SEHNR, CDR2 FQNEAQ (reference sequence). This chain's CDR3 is CASSLSAKNIQYF. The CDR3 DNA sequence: TGTGCCAGCAGCCTATCTGCCAAAAACATTCAGTACTTC.

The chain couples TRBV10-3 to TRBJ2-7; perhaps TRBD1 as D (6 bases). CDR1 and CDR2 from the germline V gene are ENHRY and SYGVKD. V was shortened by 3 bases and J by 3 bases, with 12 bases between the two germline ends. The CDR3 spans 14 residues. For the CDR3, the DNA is TGTGCCATCAGTGACGGGCAGGGGATCTACGAGCAGTACTTC. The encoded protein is CAISDGQGIYEQYF.

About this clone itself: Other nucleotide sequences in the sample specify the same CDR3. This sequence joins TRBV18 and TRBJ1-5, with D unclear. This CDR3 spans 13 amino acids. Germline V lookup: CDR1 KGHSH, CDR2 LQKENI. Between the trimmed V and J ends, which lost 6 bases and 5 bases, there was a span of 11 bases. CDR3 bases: TGTGCCAGCTCCCCAGGAAGAGATCAGCCCCAGCATTTT. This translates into CASSPGRDQPQHF.

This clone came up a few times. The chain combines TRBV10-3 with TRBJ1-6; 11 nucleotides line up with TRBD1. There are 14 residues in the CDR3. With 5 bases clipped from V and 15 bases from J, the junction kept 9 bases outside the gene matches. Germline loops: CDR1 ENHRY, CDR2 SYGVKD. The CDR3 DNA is TGTGCCATCAGTCAGGGACAGGGGGATGAAAACCTCCACTTT. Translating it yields CAISQGQGDENLHF.

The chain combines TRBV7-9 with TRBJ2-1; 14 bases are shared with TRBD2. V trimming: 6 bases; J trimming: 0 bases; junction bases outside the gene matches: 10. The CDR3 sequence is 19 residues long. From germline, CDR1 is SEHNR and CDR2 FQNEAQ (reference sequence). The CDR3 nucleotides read TGTGCCAGCAGTCCCCCTGGGACTAGCGGGAGTAGCTCCTACAATGAGCAGTTCTTC. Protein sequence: CASSPPGTSGSSSYNEQFF.

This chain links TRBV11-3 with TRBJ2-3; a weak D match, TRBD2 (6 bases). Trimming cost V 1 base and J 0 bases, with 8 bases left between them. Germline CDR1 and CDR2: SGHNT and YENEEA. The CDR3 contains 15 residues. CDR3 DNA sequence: TGTGCCAGCAGCTTAGCAGGGACTAGCACAGATACGCAGTATTTT. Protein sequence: CASSLAGTSTDTQYF.

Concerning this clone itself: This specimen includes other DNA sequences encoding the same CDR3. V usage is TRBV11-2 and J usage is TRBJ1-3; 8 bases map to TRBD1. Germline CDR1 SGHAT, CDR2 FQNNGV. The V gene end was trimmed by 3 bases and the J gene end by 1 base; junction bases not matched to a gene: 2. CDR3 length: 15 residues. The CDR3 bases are TGTGCCAGCAGCTTGGACAGGGCGTCTGGAAACACCATATATTTT. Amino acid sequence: CASSLDRASGNTIYF.

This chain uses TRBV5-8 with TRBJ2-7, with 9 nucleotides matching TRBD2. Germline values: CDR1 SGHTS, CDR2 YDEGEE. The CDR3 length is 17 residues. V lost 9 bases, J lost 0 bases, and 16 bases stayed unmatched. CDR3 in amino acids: CAKNESYSGRTSYEQYF. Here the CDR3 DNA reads TGTGCCAAAAATGAAAGCTATAGCGGGAGAACCTCCTACGAGCAGTACTTC.

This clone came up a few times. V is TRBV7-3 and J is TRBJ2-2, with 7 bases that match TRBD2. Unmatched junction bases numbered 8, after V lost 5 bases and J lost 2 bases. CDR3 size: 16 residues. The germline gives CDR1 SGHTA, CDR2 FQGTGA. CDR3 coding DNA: TGTGCCAGCAGCCCTTCGGGACTACTTAACACCGGGGAGCTGTTTTTT. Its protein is CASSPSGLLNTGELFF.

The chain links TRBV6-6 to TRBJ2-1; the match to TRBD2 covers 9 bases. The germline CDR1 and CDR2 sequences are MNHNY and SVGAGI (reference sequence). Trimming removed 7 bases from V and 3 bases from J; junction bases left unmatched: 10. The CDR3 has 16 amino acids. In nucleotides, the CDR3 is TGTGCCAGCATGTACGCGACTAGCGGCAACTACAATGAGCAGTTCTTC. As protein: CASMYATSGNYNEQFF.

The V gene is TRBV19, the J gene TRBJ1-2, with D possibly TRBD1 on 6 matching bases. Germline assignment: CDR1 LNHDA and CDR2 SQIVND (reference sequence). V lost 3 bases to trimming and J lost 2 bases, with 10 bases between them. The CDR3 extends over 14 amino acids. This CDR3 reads CASSMSGANYGYTF. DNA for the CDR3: TGTGCCAGTAGTATGTCGGGGGCAAACTATGGCTACACCTTC. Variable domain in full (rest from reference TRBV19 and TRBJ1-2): DGGITQSPKYLFRKEGQNVTLSCEQNLNHDAMYWYRQDPGQGLRLIYYSQIVNDFQKGDIAEGYSVSREKKESFPLTVTSAQKNPTAFYLCASSMSGANYGYTFGSGTRLTVV.

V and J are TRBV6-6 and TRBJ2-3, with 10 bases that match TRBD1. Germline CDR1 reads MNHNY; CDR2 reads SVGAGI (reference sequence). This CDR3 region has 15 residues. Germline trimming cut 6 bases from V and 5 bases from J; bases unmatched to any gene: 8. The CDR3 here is CASSPTGGIKDTQYF. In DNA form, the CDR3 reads TGTGCCAGCAGCCCGACAGGGGGCATTAAAGATACGCAGTATTTT.